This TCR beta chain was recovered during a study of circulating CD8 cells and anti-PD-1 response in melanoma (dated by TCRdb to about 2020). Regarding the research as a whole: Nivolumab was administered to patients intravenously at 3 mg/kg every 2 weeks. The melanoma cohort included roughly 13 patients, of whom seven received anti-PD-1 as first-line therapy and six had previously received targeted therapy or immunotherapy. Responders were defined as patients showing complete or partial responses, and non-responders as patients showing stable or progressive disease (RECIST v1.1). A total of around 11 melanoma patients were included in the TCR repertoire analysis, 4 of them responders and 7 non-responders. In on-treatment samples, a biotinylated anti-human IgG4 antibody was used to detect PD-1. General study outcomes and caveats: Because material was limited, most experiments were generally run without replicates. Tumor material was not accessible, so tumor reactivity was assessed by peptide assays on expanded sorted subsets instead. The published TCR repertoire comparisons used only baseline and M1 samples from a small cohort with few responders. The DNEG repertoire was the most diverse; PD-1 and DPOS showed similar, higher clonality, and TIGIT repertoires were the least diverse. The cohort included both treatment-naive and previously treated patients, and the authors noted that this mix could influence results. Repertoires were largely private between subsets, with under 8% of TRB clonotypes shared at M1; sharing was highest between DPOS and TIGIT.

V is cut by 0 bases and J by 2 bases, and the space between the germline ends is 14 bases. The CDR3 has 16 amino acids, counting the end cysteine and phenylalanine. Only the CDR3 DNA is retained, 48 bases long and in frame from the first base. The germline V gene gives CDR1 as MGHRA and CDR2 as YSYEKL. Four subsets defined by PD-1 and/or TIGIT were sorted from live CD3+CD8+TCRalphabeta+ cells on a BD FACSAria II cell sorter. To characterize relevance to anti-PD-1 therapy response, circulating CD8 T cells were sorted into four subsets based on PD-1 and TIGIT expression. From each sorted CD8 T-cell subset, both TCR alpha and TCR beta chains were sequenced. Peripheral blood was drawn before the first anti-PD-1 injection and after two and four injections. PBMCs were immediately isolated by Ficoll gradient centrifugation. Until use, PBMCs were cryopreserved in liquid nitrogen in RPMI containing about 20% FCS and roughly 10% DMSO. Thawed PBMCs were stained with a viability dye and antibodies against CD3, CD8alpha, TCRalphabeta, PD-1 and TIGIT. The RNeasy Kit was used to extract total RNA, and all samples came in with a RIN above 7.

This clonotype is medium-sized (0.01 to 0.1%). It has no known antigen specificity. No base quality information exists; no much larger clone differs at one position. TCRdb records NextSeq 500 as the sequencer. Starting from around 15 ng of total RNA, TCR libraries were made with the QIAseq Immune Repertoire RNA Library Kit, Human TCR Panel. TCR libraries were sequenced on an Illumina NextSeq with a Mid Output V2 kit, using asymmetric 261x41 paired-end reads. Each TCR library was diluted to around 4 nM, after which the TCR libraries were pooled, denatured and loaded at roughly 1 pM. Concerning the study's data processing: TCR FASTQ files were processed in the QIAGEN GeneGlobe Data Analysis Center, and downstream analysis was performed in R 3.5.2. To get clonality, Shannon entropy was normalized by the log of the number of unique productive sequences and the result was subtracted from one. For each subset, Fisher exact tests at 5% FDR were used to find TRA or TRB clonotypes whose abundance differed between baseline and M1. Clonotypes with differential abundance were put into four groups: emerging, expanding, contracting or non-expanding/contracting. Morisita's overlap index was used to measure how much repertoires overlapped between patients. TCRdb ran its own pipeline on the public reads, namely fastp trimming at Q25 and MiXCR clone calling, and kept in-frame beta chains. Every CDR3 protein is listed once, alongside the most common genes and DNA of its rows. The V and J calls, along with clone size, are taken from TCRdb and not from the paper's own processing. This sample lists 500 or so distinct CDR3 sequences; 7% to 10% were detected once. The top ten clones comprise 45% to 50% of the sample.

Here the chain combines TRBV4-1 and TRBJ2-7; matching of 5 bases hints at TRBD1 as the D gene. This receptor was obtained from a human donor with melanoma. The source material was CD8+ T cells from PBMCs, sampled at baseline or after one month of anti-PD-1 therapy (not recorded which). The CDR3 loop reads CASSQDRSRDPYEQYF. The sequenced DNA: TGCGCCAGCAGCCAAGATCGTAGCAGGGATCCCTACGAGCAGTACTTC.